The 24 T cell receptor beta chains reported below all come from one sample, sequenced in a study of blood T cell repertoires in COVID-19. This table comes from immunoSEQ multiplex PCR, and its TCRdb copy is limited to in-frame clones, with some not included. The data show over 400,000 clones, less than 90% seen once. Material for sequencing was peripheral blood. Receptors originate from a woman in her fifties or sixties with COVID-19, enrolled during active disease.

This chain joins TRBV27 and TRBJ2-1; D is possibly TRBD1 (7 bases). The CDR3 sequence is 17 residues long. Deletions cut 6 bases from V and 13 bases from J, with 31 bases between. Germline CDR1 MNHEY, CDR2 SMNVEV (reference sequence). The CDR3 sequence is CASSRDRPGDPHGGQFF. The DNA of the CDR3 is TGTGCCAGCAGCCGGGACAGACCGGGGGATCCTCACGGTGGCCAGTTCTTC.

The CDR3 here is CASSLGAGGSNTEAFF. Here the CDR3 DNA reads TGTGCCAGCAGTTTAGGGGCAGGGGGGTCGAACACTGAAGCTTTCTTT. The chain uses TRBV28 and TRBJ1-1; 7 nucleotides agree with TRBD1. V gave up 2 bases and J gave up 1 base; unmatched junction bases: 7. The CDR3 covers 16 residues. Germline assignment: CDR1 MDHEN and CDR2 SYDVKM.

V usage is TRBV9 and J usage is TRBJ1-2, with a possible D match to TRBD1 (5 bases). The germline gives CDR1 SGDLS, CDR2 YYNGEE. Trimming removed 3 bases from V and 4 bases from J, with 13 bases in between. This CDR3 region has 14 residues. CDR3 region: CASSDNGGGYGYTF. Written as DNA, the CDR3 is TGTGCCAGCAGCGATAATGGGGGGGGCTATGGCTACACCTTC.

In this sample, this clone turned up a few times. The CDR3 loop is CASSVLPSSYNEQFF. In DNA, the CDR3 is TGTGCCAGCAGCGTTCTTCCCTCCTCCTACAATGAGCAGTTCTTC. The J gene is TRBJ2-1, the V gene TRBV9; no clear D gene. The CDR3 totals 15 residues. Germline-derived CDR1 and CDR2 are SGDLS and YYNGEE. V gave up 2 bases and J gave up 0 bases, with 9 bases separating them.

The chain carries TRBV7-6 and TRBJ2-3; D remains unclear. The V and J ends lost 0 bases and 6 bases respectively, with 7 bases between them. The CDR3 has 13 amino acids. Germline loops: CDR1 SGHVS, CDR2 FNYEAQ. Written as DNA, the CDR3 is TGTGCCAGCAGCTTAGCCGGAGAGGATACGCAGTATTTT. The encoded protein is CASSLAGEDTQYF.

V gene TRBV9 combines with J gene TRBJ2-1, with D perhaps TRBD1 (8 bases). The CDR3 runs to 15 residues. V dropped 2 bases and J dropped 5 bases, with 14 bases sitting between them. CDR1 SGDLS and CDR2 YYNGEE come from the germline V gene. For the CDR3, the DNA is TGTGCCAGCAGCGTTACAGGGGGGACTAACAATGAGCAGTTCTTC. It encodes CASSVTGGTNNEQFF.

The rearrangement links TRBV10-2 to TRBJ1-2; 11 bases align to TRBD1. With V trimmed by 4 bases and J by 3 bases, 4 bases remained unmatched. The germline V gene has CDR1 WSHSY and CDR2 SAAADI. The CDR3 sequence is 15 residues long. DNA for the CDR3: TGCGCCAGCAGTGCCCGGACAGGGGGCGACTATGGCTACACCTTC. Translated: CASSARTGGDYGYTF.

The J gene is TRBJ2-5, the V gene TRBV29-1; TRBD2 matches 10 bases. Germline V gene lookup returns CDR1 SQVTM and CDR2 ANQGSEA. CDR3 length equals 12 residues. Trimming cost V 3 bases and J 5 bases; bases outside gene matches: 0. The CDR3 coding sequence is TGCAGCGTTGAGACTAGCGGGGAGACCCAGTACTTC. Protein sequence: CSVETSGETQYF.

This clone appeared once. The chain links TRBV11-2 to TRBJ1-2; D perhaps matches TRBD1 (6 bases). CDR1 SGHAT and CDR2 FQNNGV come from the germline V gene. V lost 5 bases and J lost 8, with 21 bases in between. CDR3 length: 15 residues. CDR3 sequence (DNA): TGTGCCAGCAGCCCGTACAGGGCCCAGGCTCTAGGCTACACCTTC. Protein sequence: CASSPYRAQALGYTF.

V usage is TRBV10-3 and J usage is TRBJ1-1; 8 bases line up with TRBD1. The CDR3 extends over 11 amino acids. Unmatched junction bases numbered 3, after V lost 7 bases and J lost 8 bases. Germline CDR1 ENHRY, CDR2 SYGVKD. CDR3 in amino acids: CAITRDREAFF. The CDR3 DNA reads TGTGCCATCACCCGGGACAGGGAAGCTTTCTTT.

The J gene is TRBJ1-1, the V gene TRBV7-6; no reliable D call. V was trimmed by 5 bases and J by 2 bases, leaving 9 bases between them. The V gene's germline CDR1 is SGHVS and CDR2 FNYEAQ. This CDR3 has 13 residues. The CDR3: CASSQMTNTEAFF. CDR3 in DNA: TGTGCCAGCAGCCAGATGACAAACACTGAAGCTTTCTTT.

This clone turned up a few times. This chain connects TRBV7-8 to TRBJ1-5; TRBD1 is a possible D gene (5 bases). Germline assignment: CDR1 SGHVS and CDR2 FQNEAQ. The CDR3 runs 14 residues. Trimming removed 1 base at V and 5 bases at J, with 9 bases between. The CDR3 DNA follows: TGTGCCAGCAGCTTAGGTTCGGGGGATCAGCCCCAGCATTTT. Encoded protein: CASSLGSGDQPQHF.

The chain is built from TRBV14 and TRBJ2-2; D unclear. The germline gives CDR1 SGHDN, CDR2 FVKESK. The V end lost 5 bases, the J end lost 4 bases, and 8 bases lay between the germline ends. The CDR3 runs 13 residues. The CDR3 region has the DNA TGTGCCAGCAGCTTCCGCGGCACCGGGGAGCTGTTTTTT. Amino acids: CASSFRGTGELFF.

This chain connects TRBV6-1 to TRBJ1-4; weak D call: TRBD1 (5 bases). The V gene's germline CDR1 is MNHNS and CDR2 SASEGT. Trimming took 0 bases from V and 8 from J, leaving 25 bases between them. CDR3 size: 19 residues. CDR3 sequence: CASSEAPGARPGGGEKLFF. CDR3 nucleotides: TGTGCCAGCAGTGAAGCGCCCGGGGCGCGGCCTGGGGGAGGAGAAAAACTGTTTTTT.

Of note for this clone: Sequence at one end of the junction differs from germline and may be a read error. The chain carries TRBV2 and TRBJ2-7, with TRBD1 identical over 11 bases. The V gene's germline CDR1 is SNHLY and CDR2 FYNNEI. The CDR3 is 12 amino acids. CDR3 loop: CASSTPGQGEHF. CDR3 sequence (DNA): TGTGCCAGCAGTACCCCGGGACAGGGGGAGCACTTC.

The CDR3: CASSYRRGKSGYTF. The CDR3 coding sequence is TGTGCCAGCAGTTACCGCAGGGGAAAGTCTGGCTACACCTTC. The chain has TRBV6-5 and TRBJ1-2; tentative D call: TRBD1 (6 bases). The V gene's germline CDR1 is MNHEY and CDR2 SVGAGI. The CDR3 runs to 14 residues. The V end was cut by 2 bases, the J end by 7 bases, with 14 bases between.

This chain connects TRBV6-2 or TRBV6-3 to TRBJ2-5, with TRBD1 as a possible D gene (6 bases). Germline lookup yields CDR1 MNHEY and CDR2 SVGEGT. This CDR3 contains 17 residues. Between the trimmed V and J ends, which lost 4 bases and 7 bases, there was a span of 25 bases. CDR3 loop: CASSSYFRGEGIGTQYF. CDR3 sequence (DNA): TGTGCCAGCAGTTCTTACTTCAGGGGCGAAGGTATCGGGACCCAGTACTTC.

V gene TRBV9 combines with J gene TRBJ2-7; D is perhaps TRBD1 (6 bases). V was cut by 0 bases and J by 3 bases, with 13 bases left in between. The CDR3 has 15 amino acids. Germline-derived CDR1 and CDR2 are SGDLS and YYNGEE. CDR3 bases: TGTGCCAGCAGCGTAGAAGGGGGACCCAACTACGAGCAGTACTTC. The encoded protein is CASSVEGGPNYEQYF.

The chain recombines TRBV7-2 with TRBJ1-2; D unresolved. Germline CDR1 is SGHTA and CDR2 is FQGNSA. The length of the CDR3 is 14 residues. V dropped 5 bases and J dropped 0 bases, with 10 bases sitting between them. Here the CDR3 reads CASSLPVPNYGYTF. The CDR3 DNA is TGTGCCAGCAGCCTCCCGGTTCCTAACTATGGCTACACCTTC.

The rearrangement links TRBV30 to TRBJ2-1; no firm D call. Trimming removed 3 bases from V and 15 bases from J, with 15 bases in between. Germline V CDR1 and CDR2: GTSNPN, SVGIG (reference sequence). The CDR3 is 11 residues long. As DNA, the CDR3 is TGTGCCTGGAGCATCGGAGCCGCACTGTTCTTC. Translating gives CAWSIGAALFF.

CDR3 protein: CASSGQVGNEQFF. The CDR3 DNA reads TGTGCCAGCAGTGGGCAGGTCGGCAATGAGCAGTTCTTC. The chain carries TRBV25-1 and TRBJ2-1; no firm D call. The CDR3 sequence is 13 residues long. Germline V lookup: CDR1 MGHDK, CDR2 SYGVNS. V shed 4 bases and J shed 6 bases, with 10 bases lying between them.

The chain uses TRBV27 and TRBJ1-3, with 7 bases fitting TRBD1. Germline CDR1 MNHEY, CDR2 SMNVEV (reference sequence). This CDR3 spans 16 amino acids. J lost 7 bases, V lost 5 bases, and 14 bases had no gene match. The CDR3 DNA reads as TGTGCCAGCAGTCCTTGGACAGGAGTACATAGGAACACCATATATTTT. Its protein product is CASSPWTGVHRNTIYF.

V gene TRBV2 combines with J gene TRBJ2-2; D call uncertain. The length of the CDR3 is 12 residues. V lost 2 bases, J lost 6 bases, and 4 bases lay in between. The germline V gene has CDR1 SNHLY and CDR2 FYNNEI. The CDR3 sequence: CASSERAGELFF. The CDR3 region has the DNA TGTGCCAGCAGTGAACGGGCCGGGGAGCTGTTTTTT.

The chain uses TRBV5-1 and TRBJ1-1, with D hard to call. V gave up 2 bases and J gave up 7 bases, with 9 bases separating them. The V gene's germline CDR1 is SGHRS and CDR2 YFSETQ. CDR3 length: 12 amino acids. The CDR3 loop reads CASSLGESEAFF. The CDR3 DNA reads TGCGCCAGCAGCTTAGGAGAAAGTGAAGCTTTCTTT.